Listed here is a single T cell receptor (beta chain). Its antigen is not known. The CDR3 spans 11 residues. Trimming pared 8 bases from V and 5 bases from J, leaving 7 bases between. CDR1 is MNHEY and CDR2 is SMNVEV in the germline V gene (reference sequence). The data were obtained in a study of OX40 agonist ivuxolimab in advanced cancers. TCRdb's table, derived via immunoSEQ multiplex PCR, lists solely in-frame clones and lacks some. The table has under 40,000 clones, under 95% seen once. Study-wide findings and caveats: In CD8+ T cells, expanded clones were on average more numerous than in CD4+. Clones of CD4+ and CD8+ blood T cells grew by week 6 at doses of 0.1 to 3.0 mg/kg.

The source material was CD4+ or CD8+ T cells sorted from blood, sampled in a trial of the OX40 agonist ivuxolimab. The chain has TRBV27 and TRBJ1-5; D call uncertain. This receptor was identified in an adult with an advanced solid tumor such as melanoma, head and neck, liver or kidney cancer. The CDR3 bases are TGTGCCAGCGGAATTTATCAGCCCCAGCATTTT. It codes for CASGIYQPQHF.